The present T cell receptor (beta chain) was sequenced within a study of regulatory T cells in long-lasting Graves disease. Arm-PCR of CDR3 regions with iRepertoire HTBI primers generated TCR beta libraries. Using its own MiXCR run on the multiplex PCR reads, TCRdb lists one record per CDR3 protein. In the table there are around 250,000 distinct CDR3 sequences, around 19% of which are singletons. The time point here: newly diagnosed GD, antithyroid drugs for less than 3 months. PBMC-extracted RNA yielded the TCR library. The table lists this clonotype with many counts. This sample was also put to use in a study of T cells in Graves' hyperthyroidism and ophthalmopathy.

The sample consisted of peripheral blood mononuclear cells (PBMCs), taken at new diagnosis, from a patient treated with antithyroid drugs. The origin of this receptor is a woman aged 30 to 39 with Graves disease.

The CDR3 loop is CSARDSGFGYTF. The DNA for the CDR3 is TGCAGTGCTAGAGATTCAGGGTTTGGCTACACCTTC. The chain combines TRBV20-1 with TRBJ1-2, with D possibly TRBD1 on 5 matching bases. Trimming cost V 0 bases and J 7 bases, with 9 bases left between them. The CDR3 is 12 amino acids. CDR1 is DFQATT, CDR2 SNEGSKA, per germline (reference sequence).